The entry below gives a single T cell receptor (beta chain) sequence along with its context. Repertoires were generated with immunoSEQ multiplex PCR, while TCRdb's copy carries only in-frame clones and drops some. The data show hundreds of thousands of clones, under 90% seen once. The data were obtained in a study of blood T cell repertoires in COVID-19. On the study more broadly: From T cells, B-cell-depleted T cells, or PBMCs came the material, which was cDNA or gDNA.

V lost 2 bases, J lost 3 bases, and 2 bases stayed unmatched. Per germline, CDR1 SGHAT and CDR2 FQNNGV. The CDR3 sequence is 15 residues long. This receptor was obtained from a woman older than 75 with active or convalescent COVID-19. This chain joins TRBV11-2 and TRBJ2-1, with 9 bases identical to TRBD2. The sample was peripheral blood. For the CDR3, the DNA is TGTGCCAGCAGCTTAAGACTAGCGGACTACAATGAGCAGTTCTTC. Amino acids: CASSLRLADYNEQFF.